This is a list of T cell receptor beta chains from one sample in a study of blood T cell repertoires in COVID-19. Here immunoSEQ multiplex PCR was the method, and the copy in TCRdb shows in-frame clones only, minus some. The sample shows 84,000 or so clones, around 90% of them seen only once. Sequences were obtained from peripheral blood. Source of these receptors: a man aged 65 to 79 with acute or convalescent COVID-19. CDR3s include the opening cysteine and the closing phenylalanine or tryptophan. D genes are given only for firm matches. Not every row has a clone size; where given, it reads once, few, many or a size class.

clone size: NA
J gene: TRBJ1-6
V gene: TRBV28
D gene: TRBD1
CDR3 protein: CASAPRGTGINSPLHF
CDR3 DNA: TGTGCCAGCGCCCCGAGAGGGACAGGGATCAATTCACCCCTCCACTTT

clone size: NA
J gene: TRBJ2-1
V gene: TRBV7-9
D gene: TRBD2
CDR3 protein: CASSITTSGVYNEQFF
CDR3 DNA: TGTGCCAGCAGCATCACAACTAGCGGGGTTTACAATGAGCAGTTCTTC

clone size: once
J gene: TRBJ2-1
V gene: TRBV29-1
D gene: TRBD1
CDR3 protein: CSAGTAGYNEQFF
CDR3 DNA: TGCAGCGCCGGGACAGCAGGGTACAATGAGCAGTTCTTC

clone size: NA
J gene: TRBJ2-2
V gene: TRBV7-2
D gene: TRBD1
CDR3 protein: CASSLVRGLGGELFF
CDR3 DNA: TGTGCCAGCAGCTTAGTTAGGGGGCTCGGCGGGGAGCTGTTTTTT

clone size: once
J gene: TRBJ2-1
V gene: TRBV6-5
D gene: TRBD2
CDR3 protein: CASISTSGSRNEQFF
CDR3 DNA: TGTGCCAGCATATCGACTAGCGGGAGTCGCAATGAGCAGTTCTTC

clone size: NA
J gene: TRBJ1-2
V gene: TRBV10-3
D gene: TRBD1
CDR3 protein: CAISELRDRANGYTF
CDR3 DNA: TGTGCCATCAGTGAGTTGAGGGACAGGGCGAATGGCTACACCTTC

clone size: once
J gene: TRBJ2-7
V gene: TRBV6-5
D gene: NA
CDR3 protein: CASSWTVQYF
CDR3 DNA: TGTGCCAGCAGCTGGACTGTACAGTACTTC

clone size: NA
J gene: TRBJ2-1
V gene: TRBV18
D gene: TRBD2
CDR3 protein: CASSSLAGELNEQFF
CDR3 DNA: TGTGCCAGCTCATCCCTAGCGGGGGAACTCAATGAGCAGTTCTTC

clone size: NA
J gene: TRBJ1-5
V gene: TRBV18
D gene: TRBD1
CDR3 protein: CASSTTGTDNQPQHF
CDR3 DNA: TGTGCCAGCTCAACTACCGGGACAGACAATCAGCCCCAGCATTTT

clone size: NA
J gene: TRBJ1-1
V gene: TRBV5-8
D gene: NA
CDR3 protein: CASSSGGDVMNTEAFF
CDR3 DNA: TGTGCCAGCAGCTCCGGGGGGGACGTAATGAACACTGAAGCTTTCTTT

clone size: NA
J gene: TRBJ1-1
V gene: TRBV12-3/TRBV12-4
D gene: TRBD1
CDR3 protein: CASSSQGVREAFF
CDR3 DNA: TGTGCCAGCAGTTCTCAGGGGGTTCGTGAAGCTTTCTTT

clone size: NA
J gene: TRBJ1-4
V gene: TRBV7-9
D gene: NA
CDR3 protein: CASQRGSATNEKLFF
CDR3 DNA: TGTGCCAGCCAGAGAGGGAGTGCAACTAATGAAAAACTGTTTTTT

clone size: NA
J gene: TRBJ2-3
V gene: TRBV5-1
D gene: TRBD1
CDR3 protein: CASSSGQGMSDTQYF
CDR3 DNA: TGCGCCAGCAGCTCCGGACAGGGGATGTCAGATACGCAGTATTTT

clone size: NA
J gene: TRBJ1-5
V gene: TRBV28
D gene: NA
CDR3 protein: CASGRGNQPQHF
CDR3 DNA: TGTGCCAGCGGCAGGGGCAATCAGCCCCAGCATTTT

clone size: NA
J gene: TRBJ1-5
V gene: TRBV10-2
D gene: NA
CDR3 protein: CASSEQGGQPQHF
CDR3 DNA: TGCGCCAGCAGTGAGCAGGGAGGACAGCCCCAGCATTTT

clone size: NA
J gene: TRBJ2-1
V gene: TRBV10-3
D gene: TRBD2
CDR3 protein: CASRAGGDEQFF
CDR3 DNA: TGTGCCTCAAGAGCGGGGGGCGATGAGCAGTTCTTC

clone size: NA
J gene: TRBJ1-2
V gene: TRBV24-1
D gene: NA
CDR3 protein: CATSDPRGGGNYGYTF
CDR3 DNA: TGTGCCACCAGTGACCCCCGAGGTGGGGGGAACTATGGCTACACCTTC

clone size: NA
J gene: TRBJ1-2
V gene: TRBV18
D gene: TRBD1
CDR3 protein: CASSPLPGQVYGYTF
CDR3 DNA: TGTGCCAGCTCACCCCTCCCCGGACAGGTCTATGGCTACACCTTC

clone size: NA
J gene: TRBJ1-6
V gene: TRBV7-9
D gene: NA
CDR3 protein: CASRAQGRVNSPLHF
CDR3 DNA: TGTGCCAGCAGGGCGCAGGGGAGAGTAAATTCACCCCTCCACTTT

clone size: NA
J gene: TRBJ1-2
V gene: TRBV10-1
D gene: NA
CDR3 protein: CASSEDRTPNYGYTF
CDR3 DNA: TGCGCCAGCAGTGAAGACCGGACTCCCAACTATGGCTACACCTTC

clone size: NA
J gene: TRBJ2-5
V gene: TRBV7-2
D gene: TRBD2
CDR3 protein: CASSSLAGSQETQYF
CDR3 DNA: TGTGCCAGCAGCTCACTAGCGGGGTCCCAAGAGACCCAGTACTTC

clone size: once
J gene: TRBJ1-4
V gene: TRBV6-2/TRBV6-3
D gene: NA
CDR3 protein: CASSYNPDRLKLFF
CDR3 DNA: TGTGCCAGCAGTTATAACCCCGACAGGCTGAAACTGTTTTTT

clone size: NA
J gene: TRBJ2-3
V gene: TRBV7-9
D gene: TRBD2
CDR3 protein: CASSLGGTSGSTDTQYF
CDR3 DNA: TGTGCCAGCAGCTTAGGGGGGACTAGCGGGAGTACAGATACGCAGTATTTT

clone size: NA
J gene: TRBJ1-1
V gene: TRBV7-9
D gene: NA
CDR3 protein: CASSLAGGVEAFF
CDR3 DNA: TGTGCCAGCAGCTTAGCCGGAGGGGTGGAAGCTTTCTTT